The clone carrying this T cell receptor (beta chain) was counted at least ten times. TCRdb re-analysed the reads in MiXCR, keeping a single row per CDR3 protein. The sample comprises 100,000 to 150,000 distinct CDR3 sequences, 7% to 10% of which are singletons, and 10% rests with the top ten. The data stem from a study of T cell repertoires in cytomegalovirus infection. This CDR3 spans 14 amino acids. The V gene lost 3 bases and the J gene lost 4 bases, with 13 bases spanning the gap. Germline V gives CDR1 DFQATT, CDR2 SNEGSKA (reference sequence). J is TRBJ2-1 and V is TRBV20-1; no reliable D call. Sequencing input: PBMCs. This sequence originates from a human donor in good health (CMV status not recorded). Some clones in this sample may be carry-over from other donors' samples. The DNA of the CDR3 is TGCAGTGCTAGTTCGCCCCTAGGGTACAATGAGCAGTTCTTC. Its protein product is CSASSPLGYNEQFF.